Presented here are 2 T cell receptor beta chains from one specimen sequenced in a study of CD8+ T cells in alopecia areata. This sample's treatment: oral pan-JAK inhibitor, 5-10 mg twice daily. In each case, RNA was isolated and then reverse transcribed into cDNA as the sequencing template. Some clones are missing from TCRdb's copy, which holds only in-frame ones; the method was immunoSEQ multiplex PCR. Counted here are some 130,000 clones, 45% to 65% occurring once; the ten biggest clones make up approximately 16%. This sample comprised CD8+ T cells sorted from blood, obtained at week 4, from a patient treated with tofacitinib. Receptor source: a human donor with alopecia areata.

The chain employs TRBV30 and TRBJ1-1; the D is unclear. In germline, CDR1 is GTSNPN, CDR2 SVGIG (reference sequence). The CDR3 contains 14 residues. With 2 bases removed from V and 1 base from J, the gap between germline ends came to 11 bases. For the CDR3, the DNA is TGTGCCTGGAGTATCCCCGCCGCGAACACTGAAGCTTTCTTT. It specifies CAWSIPAANTEAFF.

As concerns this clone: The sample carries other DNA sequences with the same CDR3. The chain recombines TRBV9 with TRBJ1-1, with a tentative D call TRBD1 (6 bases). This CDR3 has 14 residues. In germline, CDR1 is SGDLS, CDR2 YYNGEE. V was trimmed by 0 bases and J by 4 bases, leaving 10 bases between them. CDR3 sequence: CASSVARGGTEAFF. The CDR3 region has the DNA TGTGCCAGCAGCGTAGCAAGGGGGGGCACTGAAGCTTTCTTT.